These 10 T cell receptor beta chains came from one sample sequenced in a study of T cells in Graves' hyperthyroidism and ophthalmopathy. Amplified TCR beta CDR3 regions came from RNA transcripts. The study used the HTBI primer set for a first-round RT-PCR of the TCR CDR3. TCRdb processed the multiplex PCR reads anew with MiXCR; each CDR3 protein has one entry. The sample consists of around 760,000 distinct CDR3 sequences, about 35% of them appearing once. Sequencing was done on a sample of blood. The receptor set was obtained from a woman aged 40 to 55 with Graves' hyperthyroidism.

This clonotype was picked up many times. As DNA, the CDR3 is TGCGCCAGCAGCCGCCCCACAGGGAGGGATGGCTACACCTTC. It codes for CASSRPTGRDGYTF. The V call is TRBV5-1, the J call TRBJ1-2, with a possible D match to TRBD1 (6 bases). This CDR3 is built from 14 residues. From germline, CDR1 is SGHRS and CDR2 YFSETQ. V was shortened by 4 bases and J by 6 bases, with 16 bases between the two germline ends.

The V and J genes are TRBV13 and TRBJ2-7; TRBD1 agrees at 9 bases. CDR3 length: 15 residues. V shed 3 bases and J 0 bases; nucleotides not matched to a gene: 3. Germline V CDR1 and CDR2: PRHDT, FYEKMQ (reference sequence). DNA for the CDR3: TGTGCCAGCAGCTTCGACAGGGGGATCTCCTACGAGCAGTACTTC. Translating gives CASSFDRGISYEQYF.

The rearrangement uses TRBV20-1 and TRBJ2-3; TRBD2 is a possible D gene (6 bases). V lost 3 bases and J lost 5, with 6 bases in between. CDR3 length: 11 residues. CDR1 is DFQATT, CDR2 SNEGSKA, per germline (reference sequence). CDR3: CSARGGDTQYF. The CDR3, as DNA: TGCAGTGCTAGGGGGGGAGATACGCAGTATTTT.

This clonotype was seen only once. The rearrangement links TRBV6-5 to TRBJ2-5, with a weak D call TRBD2 (6 bases). V was shortened by 5 bases and J by 11 bases, with 12 bases between the two germline ends. CDR1 MNHEY and CDR2 SVGAGI come from the germline V gene. This CDR3 is 11 amino acids long. CDR3 residues: CASSLSEGQYF. CDR3 bases: TGTGCCAGCAGTCTCTCGGAGGGACAGTACTTC.

Concerning this clonotype itself: This may come from a read error, since a much larger clone is one base off. The V and J genes are TRBV29-1 and TRBJ1-1, with D possibly being TRBD1 (6 bases). The CDR3 runs to 12 residues. Germline values: CDR1 SQVTM, CDR2 ANQGSEA. Trimming took off 6 bases at V and 1 base at J, with 9 bases between the two ends. CDR3 sequence: CSVGAGNTEAFF. In DNA form, the CDR3 reads TGCAGCGTGGGGGCAGGGAACACTGAAGCTTTCTTT.

The chain is built from TRBV6-1 and TRBJ1-4; the match to TRBD1 covers 7 bases. Germline loops: CDR1 MNHNS, CDR2 SASEGT. The CDR3 runs to 13 residues. With 11 bases clipped from V and 5 bases from J, the junction kept 8 bases outside the gene matches. Here the CDR3 DNA reads TGTGCCTCGGAGGGGACAGAGAATGAAAAACTGTTTTTT. Translation: CASEGTENEKLFF.

About this clonotype: It may be a read error: a sequence one base away is much more abundant. The chain recombines TRBV20-1 with TRBJ2-7, with D possibly being TRBD1 or TRBD2 (5 bases each). The CDR3 has 13 amino acids. Germline V lookup: CDR1 DFQATT, CDR2 SNEGSKA (reference sequence). The CDR3 region is CSASGTISYEQCF. CDR3 nucleotide sequence: TGCAGTGCTAGTGGGACCATTTCCTACGAGCAGTGCTTC.

The chain combines TRBV20-1 with TRBJ2-7; D remains ambiguous. Germline V gene data show CDR1 as DFQATT and CDR2 as SNEGSKA (reference sequence). CDR3 size: 12 residues. The ends were cut back, 7 bases at V and 0 bases at J, with 10 bases in the middle. CDR3 DNA sequence: TGCAGTGGAACGGATAGCTCCTACGAGCAGTACTTC. This encodes CSGTDSSYEQYF.

The V and J genes are TRBV2 and TRBJ1-6, with D hard to call. V shed 4 bases and J shed 15 bases, with 7 bases lying between them. The CDR3 loop spans 10 amino acids. CDR1 and CDR2 (germline): SNHLY, FYNNEI. The CDR3 region has the DNA TGTGCCAGCAGTGTTACAGTCCTCCACTTT. It is translated as CASSVTVLHF. Variable domain in full (rest from reference TRBV2 and TRBJ1-6): EPEVTQTPSHQVTQMGQEVILRCVPISNHLYFYWYRQILGQKVEFLVSFYNNEISEKSEIFDDQFSVERPDGSNFTLKIRSTKLEDSAMYFCASSVTVLHFGNGTRLTVT.

V is TRBV29-1 and J is TRBJ2-7; possibly TRBD2 for D (5 bases). V was trimmed by 8 bases and J by 6 bases, leaving 17 bases between them. The CDR3 totals 12 residues. Germline assignment: CDR1 SQVTM and CDR2 ANQGSEA. For the CDR3, the DNA is TGCAGCTTAGTGGGGAGCAGAGTCGAGCAGTACTTC. This gives the protein CSLVGSRVEQYF.